The entry that follows covers one TCR beta chain sequence. This entry comes from a study of blood T cell repertoires in COVID-19. Produced via immunoSEQ multiplex PCR; TCRdb's table is partial and in-frame only. The sample shows about 250,000 clones, about 87% of them seen only once. V was pared by 6 bases and J by 6 bases, with 21 bases between. Germline CDR1 reads MNHEY; CDR2 reads SVGAGI. The CDR3 length is 16 residues. Those enrolled in Seattle joined during active infection and were followed longitudinally afterward. V usage is TRBV6-5 and J usage is TRBJ2-1; D perhaps matches TRBD2 (6 bases). Sample: peripheral blood. This sequence was found in a woman aged 25 to 39 with COVID-19, enrolled during active disease. Here the CDR3 DNA reads TGTGCCAGCAGCTACAACGGGGGTAGCGCCTTCAATGAGCAGTTCTTC. It codes for CASSYNGGSAFNEQFF.